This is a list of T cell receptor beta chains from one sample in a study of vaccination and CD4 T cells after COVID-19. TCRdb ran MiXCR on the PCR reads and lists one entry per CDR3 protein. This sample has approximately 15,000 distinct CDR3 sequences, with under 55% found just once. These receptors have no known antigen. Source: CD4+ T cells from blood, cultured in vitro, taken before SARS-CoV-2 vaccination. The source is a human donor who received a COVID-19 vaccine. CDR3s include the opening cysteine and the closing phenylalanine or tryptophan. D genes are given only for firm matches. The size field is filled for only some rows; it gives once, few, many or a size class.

DNA: TGTGCCAGCACCTCGACGGGTAATGGAGGAAACACCATATATTTT
CDR3: CASTSTGNGGNTIYF
size: -
J: TRBJ1-3
V: TRBV6-1
D: -

DNA: TGTGCCAGCAGTTTTCTAGCGGGGGGACCCACCGGGGAGCTGTTTTTT
CDR3: CASSFLAGGPTGELFF
size: -
J: TRBJ2-2
V: TRBV9
D: TRBD2

DNA: TGCAGTGCTAGAGATAGTTCAGGGGTGGAAAAACTGTTTTTT
CDR3: CSARDSSGVEKLFF
size: -
J: TRBJ1-4
V: TRBV20-1
D: -

DNA: TGTGCCAGCAGAAGAGGGGTTAACTATGGCTACACCTTC
CDR3: CASRRGVNYGYTF
size: -
J: TRBJ1-2
V: TRBV2
D: -

DNA: TGTGCCACCACCCGCGGGGCGGGGGATCAGCCCCAGCATTTT
CDR3: CATTRGAGDQPQHF
size: few
J: TRBJ1-5
V: TRBV10-3
D: -

DNA: TGCAGCGTTGCACAGGGAGCCCGGGGGATAGGCACTGAAGCTTTCTTT
CDR3: CSVAQGARGIGTEAFF
size: -
J: TRBJ1-1
V: TRBV29-1
D: -

DNA: TGTGCCAGCAGCTCGTTGAGGGCCTCGAACACCGGGGAGCTGTTTTTT
CDR3: CASSSLRASNTGELFF
size: few
J: TRBJ2-2
V: TRBV5-4
D: -

DNA: TGCGCCAGCAGCGTTACAGGACCGATGAACACTGAAGCTTTCTTT
CDR3: CASSVTGPMNTEAFF
size: -
J: TRBJ1-1
V: TRBV5-1
D: -

DNA: TGTGCCAGCAGTTTCGAGGGGAGAAATTCACCCCTCCACTTT
CDR3: CASSFEGRNSPLHF
size: -
J: TRBJ1-6
V: TRBV6-2/TRBV6-3
D: -

DNA: TGTGCCTGGAAGCAAGGACTAGCGGGGGAAAGAGAGACCCAGTACTTC
CDR3: CAWKQGLAGERETQYF
size: few
J: TRBJ2-5
V: TRBV30
D: TRBD2

DNA: TGCGCCAGCAGCTCCAGCGGGGGGCCGAGAAATGAGCAGTTCTTC
CDR3: CASSSSGGPRNEQFF
size: once
J: TRBJ2-1
V: TRBV5-1
D: TRBD2

DNA: TGTGCCAGCAGTTTAGGGGGACTACCCCAAGAGACCCAGTACTTC
CDR3: CASSLGGLPQETQYF
size: few
J: TRBJ2-5
V: TRBV12-3/TRBV12-4
D: TRBD2

DNA: TGTGCCAGCAGTTTAGGACTAGCGGGGGGGTACAATGAGCAGTTCTTC
CDR3: CASSLGLAGGYNEQFF
size: few
J: TRBJ2-1
V: TRBV27
D: TRBD2

DNA: TGCAGTGCTAGAGAGGGCCCCCATGGCTACACCTTC
CDR3: CSAREGPHGYTF
size: once
J: TRBJ1-2
V: TRBV20-1
D: -

DNA: TGCAGTGCTCCTGGACTAGCGGGGGGCCGAAGCACAGATACGCAGTATTTT
CDR3: CSAPGLAGGRSTDTQYF
size: few
J: TRBJ2-3
V: TRBV20-1
D: TRBD2

DNA: TGCAGTGCTCAGATTGCCAGGGCAGGGGGCTACGAGCAGTACTTC
CDR3: CSAQIARAGGYEQYF
size: few
J: TRBJ2-7
V: TRBV20-1
D: TRBD1

DNA: TGTGCCAGCAGCTTGGGCGGGGATGCTCAGCCCCAGCATTTT
CDR3: CASSLGGDAQPQHF
size: few
J: TRBJ1-5
V: TRBV5-4
D: -

DNA: TGTGCCAGCAGCGGAGACAGGGTTAATTCACCCCTCCACTTT
CDR3: CASSGDRVNSPLHF
size: -
J: TRBJ1-6
V: TRBV6-1
D: TRBD1

DNA: TGTGCCAGCAGGAAACCGGGACAGTTTCAGCCCCAGCATTTT
CDR3: CASRKPGQFQPQHF
size: -
J: TRBJ1-5
V: TRBV12-3/TRBV12-4
D: TRBD1

DNA: TGTGCCAGCAGTGAACTCTTGACCATGAACACTGAAGCTTTCTTT
CDR3: CASSELLTMNTEAFF
size: -
J: TRBJ1-1
V: TRBV2
D: -

DNA: TGTGCCAGCAGTTATGGGAAGGGTGGGGGTGGCAATCAGCCCCAGCATTTT
CDR3: CASSYGKGGGGNQPQHF
size: -
J: TRBJ1-5
V: TRBV6-5
D: -

DNA: TGTGCCAGCAGCTTTGCGGGGGCGCGTACAGATACGCAGTATTTT
CDR3: CASSFAGARTDTQYF
size: -
J: TRBJ2-3
V: TRBV5-4
D: -

DNA: TGTGCCAGCAGTTCAGGCGGGGGGTCCTTCAATGAGCAGTTCTTC
CDR3: CASSSGGGSFNEQFF
size: -
J: TRBJ2-1
V: TRBV6-2/TRBV6-3
D: TRBD2

DNA: TGTGCCACCAGCAGAGATTTCGGGGACGGCATCGCTGGCGGGGCCAACGTCCTGACTTTC
CDR3: CATSRDFGDGIAGGANVLTF
size: -
J: TRBJ2-6
V: TRBV15
D: -

DNA: TGTGCCAGCAGCTTAGTTTTAACGGCCGGGGAGCTGTTTTTT
CDR3: CASSLVLTAGELFF
size: few
J: TRBJ2-2
V: TRBV7-2
D: -

DNA: TGCAGTGCTAGGGGAGTTACCTACGAGCAGTACTTC
CDR3: CSARGVTYEQYF
size: -
J: TRBJ2-7
V: TRBV20-1
D: -

DNA: TGCAGTGCTAGACCCCCCGGGGGAGAAGCAGATACGCAGTATTTT
CDR3: CSARPPGGEADTQYF
size: -
J: TRBJ2-3
V: TRBV20-1
D: -

DNA: TGTGCCAGCAGCGCAACAGGGAACGAGCAGTACTTC
CDR3: CASSATGNEQYF
size: -
J: TRBJ2-7
V: TRBV7-8
D: -

DNA: TGTGCCAGCAGCCCGCGAAAGGGTTACGGCTACACCTTC
CDR3: CASSPRKGYGYTF
size: -
J: TRBJ1-2
V: TRBV7-9
D: -

DNA: TGTGCCAGCAGTGAAGCGGGTAGCGGGGGGGCCGAGGCCAAAAACATTCAGTACTTC
CDR3: CASSEAGSGGAEAKNIQYF
size: -
J: TRBJ2-4
V: TRBV6-1
D: TRBD2

DNA: TGTGCCAGCAGACTAGCGGGGGGCCTAAGCTCCTACAATGAGCAGTTCTTC
CDR3: CASRLAGGLSSYNEQFF
size: -
J: TRBJ2-1
V: TRBV6-1
D: TRBD2

DNA: TGCAGTGCAACCCGAAGAGTTGGGAGCACTGAAGCTTTCTTT
CDR3: CSATRRVGSTEAFF
size: -
J: TRBJ1-1
V: TRBV20-1
D: -

DNA: TGTGCCACCAGTGAGGCCAAAGGGACAGGGGGCGCCTTTACCGGGGAGCTGTTTTTT
CDR3: CATSEAKGTGGAFTGELFF
size: few
J: TRBJ2-2
V: TRBV24-1
D: TRBD1

DNA: TGTGCCAGTTCCGACAGGGGCAATGAGCAGTTCTTC
CDR3: CASSDRGNEQFF
size: few
J: TRBJ2-1
V: TRBV19
D: TRBD1

DNA: TGTGCCAGCAGCCCTCATTCGACAGCCGACGACTATGGCTACACCTTC
CDR3: CASSPHSTADDYGYTF
size: few
J: TRBJ1-2
V: TRBV7-3
D: -

DNA: TGTGCCAGCAGCCCCCGGACAGGTGGGTGGACTGAAGCTTTCTTT
CDR3: CASSPRTGGWTEAFF
size: -
J: TRBJ1-1
V: TRBV7-9
D: TRBD1

DNA: TGTGCCAGCAGAGACCAAGAGACCCAGTACTTC
CDR3: CASRDQETQYF
size: -
J: TRBJ2-5
V: TRBV2
D: -

DNA: TGTGCCAGCACCCCGATTAGCGGCCGGGGGACAGATACGCAGTATTTT
CDR3: CASTPISGRGTDTQYF
size: -
J: TRBJ2-3
V: TRBV11-2
D: -

DNA: TGTGCCAGCAGTGAAGAAGGGGCAACTAATGAAAAACTGTTTTTT
CDR3: CASSEEGATNEKLFF
size: few
J: TRBJ1-4
V: TRBV6-1
D: -

DNA: TGCAGCGTTGAATCGACAGCTAACTATGGCTACACCTTC
CDR3: CSVESTANYGYTF
size: -
J: TRBJ1-2
V: TRBV29-1
D: -

DNA: TGTGCCTGGAGACCCAGGGGGCCTGCAGATACGCAGTATTTT
CDR3: CAWRPRGPADTQYF
size: -
J: TRBJ2-3
V: TRBV30
D: TRBD1

DNA: TGTGCCAGCAGCCGGAGGGGTGCAGGGAGGGAGACCCAGTACTTC
CDR3: CASSRRGAGRETQYF
size: -
J: TRBJ2-5
V: TRBV6-1
D: -

DNA: TGTGCCAGCAGACTGAGCTCCTATAATTCACCCCTCCACTTT
CDR3: CASRLSSYNSPLHF
size: -
J: TRBJ1-6
V: TRBV2
D: -

DNA: TGTGCCAGCAGTTTAGGGACTAGCGGGGGAGAGACCCAGTACTTC
CDR3: CASSLGTSGGETQYF
size: -
J: TRBJ2-5
V: TRBV27
D: TRBD2

DNA: TGTGCCAGCAGCCGGGGCAGAGATACGCAGTATTTT
CDR3: CASSRGRDTQYF
size: -
J: TRBJ2-3
V: TRBV12-3/TRBV12-4
D: -